Listed below are T cell receptor beta chains from one sample, sequenced in a study of CD8 T cells in Susac syndrome. Via MiXCR, TCRdb re-called the immunoSEQ multiplex PCR reads, giving one row per CDR3 protein. The repertoire has 150,000 to 200,000 distinct CDR3 sequences, about 95% of them found once; the top ten carry about 0.1%. Sequencing was done on a sample of CD4+ T cells from PBMCs. These receptors were taken from a human donor in good health. Both conserved end residues are part of each CDR3. D genes are given only for firm matches. Only part of the rows carry a size: once, few, many, or a class if the clone is expanded.

D gene,clone size,J gene,V gene,CDR3 DNA,CDR3 protein
NA,NA,TRBJ1-5,TRBV4-3,TGCGCCAGCAGCCAAAGGACCGACCAGCCCCAGCATTTT,CASSQRTDQPQHF
NA,NA,TRBJ2-1,TRBV9,TGTGCCAGCAGCGTAGGCGTATCGGGCCATGAGCAGTTCTTC,CASSVGVSGHEQFF
NA,NA,TRBJ2-1,TRBV9,TGTGCCAGCAGCGTATTACCGGACTCCTACAATGAGCAGTTCTTC,CASSVLPDSYNEQFF
NA,NA,TRBJ2-3,TRBV12-3/TRBV12-4,TGTGCCAGCAGCCGCCGGGACATCACAGATACGCAGTATTTT,CASSRRDITDTQYF
NA,NA,TRBJ1-1,TRBV3-1,TGTGCCAGCAGCCAACTGCGGGGGACTGAAGCTTTCTTT,CASSQLRGTEAFF
NA,NA,TRBJ1-5,TRBV27,TGTGCCAGCAGTTTCATAGGTTTTGGCAATCAGCCCCAGCATTTT,CASSFIGFGNQPQHF
TRBD1,NA,TRBJ2-5,TRBV15,TGTGCCACCAGGAGGGACAGGGCCCAAGAGACCCAGTACTTC,CATRRDRAQETQYF
NA,NA,TRBJ1-1,TRBV29-1,TGCAGCGGGGCGAGAGGGTTTGAAGCTTTCTTT,CSGARGFEAFF
NA,NA,TRBJ2-1,TRBV7-9,TGTGCCAGCAGTTTGGTTGGGAATGAGCAGTTCTTC,CASSLVGNEQFF
TRBD2,NA,TRBJ2-7,TRBV28,TGTGCCAGCAGACCCGCCCAAGCGGGAGGGCCCGGGCAGTACTTC,CASRPAQAGGPGQYF
TRBD2,NA,TRBJ2-1,TRBV4-1,TGCGCCAGCAGCCTAGCGGGACGGACCTACAATGAGCAGTTCTTC,CASSLAGRTYNEQFF
TRBD2,NA,TRBJ2-7,TRBV5-4,TGTGCCAGCAGACAGGGGACTAGCGGACTCTACGAGCAGTACTTC,CASRQGTSGLYEQYF
TRBD1,NA,TRBJ1-1,TRBV20-1,TGCAGTGCTAATTATCAGGGGGTAGGCACTGAAGCTTTCTTT,CSANYQGVGTEAFF
TRBD1,NA,TRBJ2-3,TRBV29-1,TGCAGCGCCCTCCCGGGACAGATGGGCAGTACGCAGTATTTT,CSALPGQMGSTQYF
TRBD2,NA,TRBJ2-5,TRBV19,TGTGCCAGTAGTACGCGAGCGGGATGGGAGACCCAGTACTTC,CASSTRAGWETQYF
NA,NA,TRBJ2-5,TRBV7-2,TGTGCCAGCAGCTGGTTCGAGACCCAGTACTTC,CASSWFETQYF
TRBD1,NA,TRBJ1-1,TRBV29-1,TGCAGCGTTGGGGACAGGGTGGACACTGAAGCTTTCTTT,CSVGDRVDTEAFF
TRBD2,NA,TRBJ2-5,TRBV7-8,TGTGCCAGCAGCTTAAATCGTCTAGCGGGAGGGCGGGGAGAGACCCAGTACTTC,CASSLNRLAGGRGETQYF
TRBD1,NA,TRBJ2-5,TRBV6-6,TGTGCCAGCAGTTACCTCACAGGGGCCGAAGAGACCCAGTACTTC,CASSYLTGAEETQYF
NA,NA,TRBJ2-7,TRBV29-1,TGCAGCGTTGAAATGCAGAACGCCTACGAGCAGTACTTC,CSVEMQNAYEQYF
NA,NA,TRBJ2-5,TRBV20-1,TGCAGTGCTAGTCTTTGGGGGTACCAAGAGACCCAGTACTTC,CSASLWGYQETQYF
NA,NA,TRBJ2-3,TRBV29-1,TGCAGCGCCCTCCTGGCGGGGAGCACAGATACGCAGTATTTT,CSALLAGSTDTQYF
NA,NA,TRBJ2-7,TRBV28,TGTGCCAGCAGTTCCCCGGCGAAGGTCCAGAACCCCTACGAGCAGTACTTC,CASSSPAKVQNPYEQYF
NA,NA,TRBJ2-1,TRBV6-2/TRBV6-3,TGTGCCAGCGGAGAGACCGGGCCTCCGCAGTTCTTC,CASGETGPPQFF
TRBD1,NA,TRBJ1-1,TRBV30,TGTGCCTGGATCAGCAAGGGACAGGGGAACACTGAAGCTTTCTTT,CAWISKGQGNTEAFF
TRBD2,NA,TRBJ2-5,TRBV19,TGTGCCAGTAGTATCAGGGCTAGCGGTAAAGAGACCCAGTACTTC,CASSIRASGKETQYF
NA,NA,TRBJ1-2,TRBV14,TGTGCCAGCAGCCAAGCTGGGCGAGGCTACACCTTC,CASSQAGRGYTF
NA,once,TRBJ2-2,TRBV4-1,TGCGCCAGCAGCCTAGAAGGGGGATCTTGGACCGGGGAGCTGTTTTTT,CASSLEGGSWTGELFF